The 16 T cell receptor beta chains below come from one sample, sequenced in a study of blood T cell repertoires in COVID-19. The table came from immunoSEQ multiplex PCR; TCRdb's copy has only in-frame clones and leaves some out. This table has almost 250,000 clones, more than 70% appearing once. The sequenced sample consisted of peripheral blood. These TCRs come from a woman older than 75 with COVID-19, enrolled during active disease.

This clone has a single count. The gene calls are TRBV2 and TRBJ2-3; D is unresolved. The ends were cut back, 1 base at V and 2 bases at J, with 10 bases in the middle. Germline values: CDR1 SNHLY, CDR2 FYNNEI. The CDR3 has 15 residues. The CDR3 sequence is CASSEDETHTDTQYF. The CDR3 region has the DNA TGTGCCAGCAGTGAAGACGAGACTCACACAGATACGCAGTATTTT.

The CDR3 loop reads CASSQSRGNEQFF. The CDR3 DNA is TGTGCCAGCAGCCAATCCCGGGGCAATGAGCAGTTCTTC. V is TRBV3-1 (or the pseudogene TRBV3-2) and J is TRBJ2-1; possibly TRBD2 for D (5 bases). The germline V gene encodes CDR1 LGHDT and CDR2 YNNKEL (reference sequence). Between the trimmed V and J ends, which lost 2 bases and 6 bases, there was a span of 8 bases. The length of the CDR3 is 13 residues.

The J gene is TRBJ1-1, the V gene TRBV19, with TRBD1 identical over 10 bases. V was pared by 5 bases and J by 4 bases, with 7 bases of the junction left unmatched. Germline V gene data show CDR1 as LNHDA and CDR2 as SQIVND (reference sequence). The CDR3 is made up of 15 amino acids. The CDR3 nucleotides read TGTGCCAGTAGTTCCTCGCGGACAGGGGGCACTGAAGCTTTCTTT. Amino acid sequence: CASSSSRTGGTEAFF. Full variable domain (remainder filled in from reference TRBV19 and TRBJ1-1): DGGITQSPKYLFRKEGQNVTLSCEQNLNHDAMYWYRQDPGQGLRLIYYSQIVNDFQKGDIAEGYSVSREKKESFPLTVTSAQKNPTAFYLCASSSSRTGGTEAFFGQGTRLTVV.

This clone was detected once. This chain connects TRBV28 to TRBJ2-7, with TRBD1 identical over 9 bases. The germline gives CDR1 MDHEN, CDR2 SYDVKM. CDR3 length: 18 amino acids. Trimming removed 4 bases from V and 4 bases from J; junction bases left unmatched: 17. The chain's CDR3 is CASSSMGRDREQFYEQYV. The CDR3, as DNA: TGTGCCAGCAGTTCAATGGGCCGGGACAGGGAGCAATTTTACGAGCAGTACGTC.

The V and J genes are TRBV2 and TRBJ1-2; no clear D gene. The CDR3 has 14 amino acids. Trimming removed 7 bases at V and 0 bases at J, with 12 bases between. The germline V gene has CDR1 SNHLY and CDR2 FYNNEI. This CDR3 is CASTRETTNYGYTF. DNA for the CDR3: TGTGCCAGCACCCGGGAAACCACTAACTATGGCTACACCTTC.

The chain recombines TRBV25-1 with TRBJ2-1; tentatively, D is TRBD2 (6 bases). The CDR3 runs 16 residues. Germline V gene data show CDR1 as MGHDK and CDR2 as SYGVNS. V was trimmed by 6 bases and J by 5 bases, leaving 20 bases between them. The CDR3 spells CASSHPFGGINNEQFF. DNA for the CDR3: TGTGCCAGCAGCCACCCTTTTGGGGGGATTAACAATGAGCAGTTCTTC.

This rearrangement joins TRBV6-5 to TRBJ2-1, with TRBD1 matching 7 bases. This CDR3 is 13 amino acids long. CDR1 MNHEY and CDR2 SVGAGI come from the germline V gene. The junction had 5 bases not matched to a gene; V was cut back by 8 bases and J by 4 bases. The CDR3: CASLGTVYNEQFF. The CDR3 nucleotides are TGTGCCAGCCTAGGGACAGTATACAATGAGCAGTTCTTC.

The chain couples TRBV19 to TRBJ1-2; 12 positions match TRBD1. This CDR3 is 15 amino acids long. The germline V gene encodes CDR1 LNHDA and CDR2 SQIVND (reference sequence). V shed 5 bases, J shed 7 bases, and the junction held 8 bases outside the gene matches. DNA for the CDR3: TGTGCCAGTAGTGCCAAGGGACAGGGGGCAGCTGGCTACACCTTC. Translating it yields CASSAKGQGAAGYTF.

The chain carries TRBV3-1 (or the pseudogene TRBV3-2) and TRBJ1-3; 7 bases align to TRBD1. The germline V gene encodes CDR1 LGHDT and CDR2 YNNKEL (reference sequence). This CDR3 spans 15 amino acids. The trim removed 4 bases at V and 2 bases at J, leaving 5 bases unmatched. CDR3: CASSPGTVAGNTIYF. Here the CDR3 DNA reads TGTGCCAGCAGCCCCGGGACAGTTGCTGGAAACACCATATATTTT.

This chain links TRBV3-1 (or the pseudogene TRBV3-2) with TRBJ1-4, with 9 bases identical to TRBD1. The CDR3 loop spans 17 amino acids. J was trimmed by 4 bases and V by 4 bases; bases with no gene match: 10. Germline-derived CDR1 and CDR2 are LGHDT and YNNKEL (reference sequence). Here the CDR3 DNA reads TGTGCCAGCAGCCCTCGGACAGGGGCGCAGGGTAATGAAAAACTGTTTTTT. It is translated as CASSPRTGAQGNEKLFF.

J is TRBJ2-7 and V is TRBV11-1, with 9 bases that match TRBD1. CDR1 is SGHAT, CDR2 FQDESV, per germline (reference sequence). The CDR3 consists of 13 residues. Trimming removed 6 bases from V and 7 bases from J; junction bases left unmatched: 7. The CDR3 loop reads CASRWTGAGEQYF. Here the CDR3 DNA reads TGTGCCAGCAGGTGGACAGGGGCGGGAGAGCAGTACTTC.

This chain uses TRBV6-5 with TRBJ1-1, with 9 bases matching TRBD1. CDR3 length equals 13 residues. Germline-derived CDR1 and CDR2 are MNHEY and SVGAGI. V lost 7 bases to trimming and J lost 11 bases; unmatched junction nucleotides: 11. CDR3 in amino acids: CASITPGTGLAFF. The CDR3 bases are TGTGCCAGCATCACCCCGGGGACAGGGCTCGCTTTCTTT.

This sequence joins TRBV2 and TRBJ1-2; 8 bases agree with TRBD1. The V gene end was trimmed by 7 bases and the J gene end by 4 bases; junction bases not matched to a gene: 11. The CDR3 spans 15 residues. CDR1 is SNHLY and CDR2 is FYNNEI in the germline V gene. The CDR3 loop reads CASTPRDRLVYGYTF. DNA of the CDR3: TGTGCCAGCACCCCCCGGGACAGGCTAGTCTATGGCTACACCTTC.

The rearrangement uses TRBV10-1 and TRBJ1-6; D uncertain. Germline V gives CDR1 WNHNN, CDR2 SYGVQD (reference sequence). This CDR3 has 12 residues. Trimming took 0 bases from V and 12 from J, leaving 6 bases between them. The CDR3 loop is CASSESELPLHF. The CDR3 DNA follows: TGCGCCAGCAGTGAGTCGGAGCTACCCCTCCACTTT.

This clone has more than one count but fewer than ten. This chain connects TRBV2 to TRBJ1-1, with TRBD1 as a possible D gene (6 bases). The CDR3 has 12 amino acids. V lost 5 bases and J 8 bases, leaving 12 bases between the germline ends. Germline-derived CDR1 and CDR2 are SNHLY and FYNNEI. DNA for the CDR3: TGTGCCAGCAGTTTCAGGGGCCCAGAAGCTTTCTTT. Its protein is CASSFRGPEAFF.

The V call is TRBV6-6, the J call TRBJ1-6; 8 nucleotides line up with TRBD1. Germline V gives CDR1 MNHNY, CDR2 SVGAGI (reference sequence). V lost 5 bases, J lost 10 bases, and 7 bases stayed unmatched. The CDR3 length is 14 residues. CDR3 sequence reads: CASSTTGAGSPLHF. The CDR3 DNA sequence: TGTGCCAGCAGTACGACAGGGGCAGGATCACCCCTCCACTTT.